Each of the 5 T cell receptor beta chains below was sequenced from the same sample in a study of blood T cell repertoires in COVID-19. Here immunoSEQ multiplex PCR was the method, and the copy in TCRdb shows in-frame clones only, minus some. This table has fewer than 200,000 clones, more than 70% appearing once. Specimen: peripheral blood. These receptors all stem from a man aged 35 to 55 with active or convalescent COVID-19.

This sequence joins TRBV6-5 and TRBJ1-4; possible D gene TRBD1, 6 bases. Deletions cut 4 bases from V and 0 bases from J, with 9 bases between. CDR3 length: 15 amino acids. Germline V gene sequence: CDR1 MNHEY, CDR2 SVGAGI. The CDR3 DNA is TGTGCCAGCAGTTCCGACAGGTCAACTAATGAAAAACTGTTTTTT. Translating gives CASSSDRSTNEKLFF.

This sequence joins TRBV6-5 and TRBJ1-2; TRBD1 aligns across 10 bases. The CDR3 is 14 amino acids. Germline trimming cut 4 bases from V and 6 bases from J; bases unmatched to any gene: 5. The V gene's germline CDR1 is MNHEY and CDR2 SVGAGI. In DNA form, the CDR3 reads TGTGCCAGCAGTTTACGACAGGGGGCTGATGGCTACACCTTC. Protein: CASSLRQGADGYTF.

CDR3 DNA sequence: TGTGCCAGTAGTATTGTGGCAATACAAAATTCACCCCTCCACTTT. It codes for CASSIVAIQNSPLHF. The chain employs TRBV19 and TRBJ1-6; D uncertain. CDR3 length: 15 residues. V lost 3 bases, J lost 7 bases, and 13 bases lay in between. Germline CDR1 is LNHDA and CDR2 is SQIVND (reference sequence).

J is TRBJ2-7 and V is TRBV19; TRBD1 matches at 8 bases. J was trimmed by 3 bases and V by 6 bases; bases with no gene match: 4. CDR1 is LNHDA, CDR2 SQIVND, per germline (reference sequence). The CDR3 length is 13 residues. CDR3 region: CASSRGTGYEQYF. CDR3 in DNA: TGTGCCAGTAGCCGGGGGACAGGCTACGAGCAGTACTTC.

The V and J genes are TRBV19 and TRBJ2-7; D is uncertain. CDR1 and CDR2 (germline): LNHDA, SQIVND (reference sequence). The V gene lost 3 bases and the J gene lost 1 base, with 10 bases spanning the gap. The CDR3 contains 14 residues. CDR3 in amino acids: CASSIIYRSYEQYF. CDR3 coding DNA: TGTGCCAGTAGTATCATCTACAGATCCTACGAGCAGTACTTC. Together with reference TRBV19 and TRBJ2-7, the CDR3 gives the full variable domain: DGGITQSPKYLFRKEGQNVTLSCEQNLNHDAMYWYRQDPGQGLRLIYYSQIVNDFQKGDIAEGYSVSREKKESFPLTVTSAQKNPTAFYLCASSIIYRSYEQYFGPGTRLTVT.